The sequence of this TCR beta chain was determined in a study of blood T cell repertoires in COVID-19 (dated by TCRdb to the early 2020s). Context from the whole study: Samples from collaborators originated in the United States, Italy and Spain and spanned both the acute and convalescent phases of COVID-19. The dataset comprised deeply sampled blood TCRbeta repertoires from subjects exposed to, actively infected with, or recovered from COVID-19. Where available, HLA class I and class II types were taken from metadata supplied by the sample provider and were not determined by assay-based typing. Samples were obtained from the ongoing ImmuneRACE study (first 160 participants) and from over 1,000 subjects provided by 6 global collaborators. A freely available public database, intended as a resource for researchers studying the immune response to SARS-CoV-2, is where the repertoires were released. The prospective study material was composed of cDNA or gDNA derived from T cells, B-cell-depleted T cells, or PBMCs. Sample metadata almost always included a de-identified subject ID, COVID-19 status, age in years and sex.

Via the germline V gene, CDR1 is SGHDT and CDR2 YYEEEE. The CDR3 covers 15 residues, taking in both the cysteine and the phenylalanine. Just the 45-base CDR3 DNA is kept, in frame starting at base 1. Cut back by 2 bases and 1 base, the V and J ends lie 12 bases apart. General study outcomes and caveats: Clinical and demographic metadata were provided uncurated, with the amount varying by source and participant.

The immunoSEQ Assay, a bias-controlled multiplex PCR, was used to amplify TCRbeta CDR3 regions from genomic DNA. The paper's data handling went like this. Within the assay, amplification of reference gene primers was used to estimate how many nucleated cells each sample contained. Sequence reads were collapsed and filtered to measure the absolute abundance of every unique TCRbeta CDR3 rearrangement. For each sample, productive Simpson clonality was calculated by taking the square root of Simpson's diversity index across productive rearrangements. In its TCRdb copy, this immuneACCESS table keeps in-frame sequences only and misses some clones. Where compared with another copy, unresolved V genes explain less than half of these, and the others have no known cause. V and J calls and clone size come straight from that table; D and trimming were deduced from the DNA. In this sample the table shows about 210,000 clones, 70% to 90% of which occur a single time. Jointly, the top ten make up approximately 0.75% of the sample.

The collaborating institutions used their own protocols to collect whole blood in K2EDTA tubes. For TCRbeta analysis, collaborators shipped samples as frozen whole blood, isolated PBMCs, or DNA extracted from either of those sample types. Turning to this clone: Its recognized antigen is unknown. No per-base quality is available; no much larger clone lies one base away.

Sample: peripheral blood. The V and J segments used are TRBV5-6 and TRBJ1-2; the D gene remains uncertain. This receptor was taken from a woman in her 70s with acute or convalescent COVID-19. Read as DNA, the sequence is TGTGCCAGCAGCTTCTCGGGAGGCCATAACTATGGCTACACCTTC. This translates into CASSFSGGHNYGYTF.